This T cell receptor (beta chain) is drawn from a study of blood T cell repertoires in COVID-19. Symptom resolution, clearance, or two negative PCRs marked the recovered donors of Cohort 3. V was clipped by 2 bases and J by 4 bases, with 11 bases between them. This CDR3 region has 13 residues. Germline loops: CDR1 GTSNPN, CDR2 SVGIG (reference sequence). Original processing methods: Using reference gene primer amplification, nucleated cell counts were estimated. Sequencing was performed with immunoSEQ multiplex PCR; in TCRdb, only in-frame clones are kept and a portion is missing. V and J calls and clone size are given by that table; D and trimming were obtained from the DNA. The sample gives about 260,000 clones, more than 75% of which show up once; more than 2% is in the top ten.

The rearrangement links TRBV30 to TRBJ1-1, with a weak D call TRBD1 (6 bases). This TCR was recovered from a woman in her 50s who had recovered from COVID-19. Source material: PBMCs or T cells enriched from blood (not recorded which). The CDR3 region has the DNA TGTGCCTGGAGTAAAACCAGGGGCACTGAAGCTTTCTTT. Translated, it gives CAWSKTRGTEAFF.